Below are 14 T cell receptor beta chains sequenced from a single sample in a study of identical twins. TCRdb independently ran MiXCR on the 5' RACE reads; one entry per CDR3 protein. The sample consists of roughly 700,000 distinct CDR3 sequences, over 8.5% of them appearing once. This sample also appeared in a second study, on yellow fever vaccine responses in identical twins.

Sequences were obtained from PBMCs. The receptors were sampled from a woman aged 18-29 years in good health.

The chain carries TRBV15 and TRBJ2-2; 8 bases match TRBD2. This CDR3 has 15 amino acids. The germline V gene encodes CDR1 LNHNV and CDR2 YYDKDF (reference sequence). After removal of 5 bases from V and 3 bases from J, the junction contained 5 bases not matched to a gene. As DNA, the CDR3 is TGTGCCACCAGCGAGACTAGCGTCGACACCGGGGAGCTGTTTTTT. It codes for CATSETSVDTGELFF.

This clonotype has more than one count but fewer than ten. The V call is TRBV27, the J call TRBJ2-7; TRBD1 or TRBD2 may be the D gene (5 bases each). CDR1 is MNHEY, CDR2 SMNVEV, per germline (reference sequence). V was cut by 8 bases and J by 4 bases, with 15 bases left in between. The CDR3 contains 13 residues. The chain's CDR3 is CASSTGPFYEQYF. The DNA for the CDR3 is TGTGCCAGCTCGACGGGGCCCTTTTACGAGCAGTACTTC.

The chain recombines TRBV20-1 with TRBJ2-7; possibly TRBD1 or TRBD2 for D (6 bases each). CDR3 size: 16 residues. V was clipped by 1 base and J by 0 bases, with 16 bases between them. CDR1 is DFQATT, CDR2 SNEGSKA, per germline (reference sequence). The CDR3 DNA reads as TGCAGTGCTAGAGTCCGAAGAGGGGGGAGCTCCTACGAGCAGTACTTC. This sequence encodes CSARVRRGGSSYEQYF.

The V gene is TRBV20-1, the J gene TRBJ2-7, with a possible D match to TRBD1 (6 bases). Trimming removed 6 bases from V and 0 bases from J, with 12 bases in between. This CDR3 is built from 13 residues. Germline V gene sequence: CDR1 DFQATT, CDR2 SNEGSKA (reference sequence). CDR3 coding DNA: TGCAGTGCAAGACTGACAGGCTCCTACGAGCAGTACTTC. Its protein product is CSARLTGSYEQYF.

This clonotype came up a few times. The chain is built from TRBV7-3 and TRBJ2-1; TRBD2 agrees at 8 bases. The germline V gene has CDR1 SGHTA and CDR2 FQGTGA. This CDR3 is built from 13 residues. The trim removed 6 bases at V and 9 bases at J, leaving 7 bases unmatched. The CDR3 nucleotides read TGTGCCAGCAGTAGCGGGGCCGACGTTGAGCAGTTCTTC. It specifies CASSSGADVEQFF.

V and J are TRBV4-1 and TRBJ1-5, with a tentative D call TRBD1 (5 bases). Germline CDR1 MGHRA, CDR2 YSYEKL. This CDR3 contains 15 residues. V gave up 6 bases and J gave up 0 bases, with 12 bases separating them. In nucleotides, the CDR3 is TGCGCCAGCAGACAACAGGAAAATAGCAATCAGCCCCAGCATTTT. Translating it yields CASRQQENSNQPQHF.

This chain links TRBV7-2 with TRBJ2-7; 7 nucleotides agree with TRBD1. Looked up from germline, CDR1 is SGHTA and CDR2 is FQGNSA. Trimming at V came to 5 bases and at J to 0 bases, leaving 13 bases not matched to a gene. This CDR3 is built from 17 residues. CDR3 nucleotides: TGTGCCAGCAGCCCGACAGGGTGGGATTTGGGCTCCTACGAGCAGTACTTC. This translates into CASSPTGWDLGSYEQYF.

This clonotype appeared many times. The chain has TRBV7-9 and TRBJ2-2, with D maybe TRBD1 (6 bases). Looked up from germline, CDR1 is SEHNR and CDR2 is FQNEAQ (reference sequence). V lost 0 bases to trimming and J lost 1 base, with 6 bases between them. The CDR3 consists of 15 residues. CDR3 protein: CASSLARGNTGELFF. CDR3 in DNA: TGTGCCAGCAGCTTAGCCAGGGGGAACACCGGGGAGCTGTTTTTT.

J is TRBJ2-5 and V is TRBV3-1; no firm D call. V lost 1 base, J lost 6 bases, and 3 bases lay in between. The CDR3 is made up of 11 amino acids. Germline lookup yields CDR1 LGHDT and CDR2 YNNKEL (reference sequence). The CDR3 nucleotides read TGTGCCAGCAGCCAAGTCCAGACCCAGTACTTC. This codes for CASSQVQTQYF.

This clonotype was seen a handful of times. This chain joins TRBV30 and TRBJ2-1; D is unresolved. Germline CDR1 and CDR2: GTSNPN and SVGIG (reference sequence). The CDR3 totals 13 residues. Trimming pared 0 bases from V and 10 bases from J, leaving 13 bases between. CDR3 sequence reads: CAWSVTQFGEQFF. The DNA for the CDR3 is TGTGCCTGGAGTGTAACCCAGTTCGGCGAGCAGTTCTTC.

As for this clonotype: An end of the junction does not agree with germline; a read error may underlie this. The V call is TRBV7-7, the J call TRBJ2-2; D is unclear. The germline V gene encodes CDR1 SSHAT and CDR2 FNYEAQ (reference sequence). The CDR3 totals 15 residues. The CDR3 here is CASSPLGMRLGELFF. CDR3 nucleotide sequence: TGTGCTAGCAGCCCCTTGGGGATGCGGCTGGGGGAGCTGTTTTTT.

The rearrangement links TRBV20-1 to TRBJ2-5, with D possibly being TRBD1 (7 bases). Germline lookup yields CDR1 DFQATT and CDR2 SNEGSKA (reference sequence). CDR3 length: 17 residues. Trimming removed 0 bases at V and 1 base at J, with 18 bases between. In nucleotides, the CDR3 is TGCAGTGCTAGAGATCTCGGGGCAGGGGGGTCCCAAGAGACCCAGTACTTC. It is translated as CSARDLGAGGSQETQYF.

This clonotype was found many times. The J gene is TRBJ1-1, the V gene TRBV5-1, with D perhaps matching TRBD1 (6 bases). CDR1 and CDR2 from the germline V gene are SGHRS and YFSETQ. V gave up 0 bases and J gave up 7 bases, with 16 bases separating them. CDR3 size: 15 residues. The CDR3 sequence: CASSLGDGGSGEAFF. The CDR3 region has the DNA TGCGCCAGCAGCTTGGGGGACGGGGGCTCTGGTGAAGCTTTCTTT.

This clonotype was counted many times. The chain's CDR3 is CASSFRQGADTQYF. CDR3 DNA sequence: TGTGCCAGCAGTTTTCGACAGGGCGCAGATACGCAGTATTTT. The rearrangement uses TRBV12-3 or TRBV12-4 and TRBJ2-3, with TRBD1 matching 7 bases. The J segment lost 4 bases and the V segment lost 3 bases, leaving 4 bases of the junction unmatched. There are 14 residues in the CDR3.